This entry features one TCR beta chain sequence. The antigen is unknown. The source of the sample is a study of T cell responses to AZD1222 COVID-19 vaccine. Study-wide results and limits: No day 14 peak samples; only post-peak repertoires were characterized. With dominance at 160-218 and 743-854, vaccine-associated CD4 TCRs spanned spike. The donor group comprised mostly white British people and more females; the analysis possibly underestimated clonal diversity.

Clones were read by immunoSEQ multiplex PCR, and TCRdb kept only the in-frame ones, dropping some. The sample lists 150,000 to 200,000 clones; 85% to 95% were seen once. V was trimmed by 2 bases and J by 1 base, leaving 4 bases between them. In germline, CDR1 is SGHNT, CDR2 YYREEE (reference sequence). The CDR3 has 13 residues. This TCR derives from an adult in good health. The chain combines TRBV5-4 with TRBJ1-5; unclear D gene. Sequenced material: peripheral blood, taken on day 0 of AZD1222 vaccination. CDR3 in amino acids: CASSFSSNQPQHF. In nucleotides, the CDR3 is TGTGCCAGCAGCTTTTCGAGCAATCAGCCCCAGCATTTT.